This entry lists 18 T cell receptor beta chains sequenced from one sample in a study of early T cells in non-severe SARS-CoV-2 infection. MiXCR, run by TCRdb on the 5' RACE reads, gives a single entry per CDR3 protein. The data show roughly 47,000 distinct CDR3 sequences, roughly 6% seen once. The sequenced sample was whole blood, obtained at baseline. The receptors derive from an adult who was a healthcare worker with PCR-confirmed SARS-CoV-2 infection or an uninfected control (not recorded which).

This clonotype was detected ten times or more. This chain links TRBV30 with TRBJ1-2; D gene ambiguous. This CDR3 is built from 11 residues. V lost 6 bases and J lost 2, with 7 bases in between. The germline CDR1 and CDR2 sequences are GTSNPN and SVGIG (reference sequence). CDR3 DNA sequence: TGTGCCTGCGTACCGAACTATGGCTACACCTTC. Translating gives CACVPNYGYTF. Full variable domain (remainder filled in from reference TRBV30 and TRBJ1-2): SQTIHQWPATLVQPVGSPLSLECTVEGTSNPNLYWYRQAAGRGLQLLFYSVGIGQISSEVPQNLSASRPQDRQFILSSKKLLLSDSGFYLCACVPNYGYTFGSGTRLTVV.

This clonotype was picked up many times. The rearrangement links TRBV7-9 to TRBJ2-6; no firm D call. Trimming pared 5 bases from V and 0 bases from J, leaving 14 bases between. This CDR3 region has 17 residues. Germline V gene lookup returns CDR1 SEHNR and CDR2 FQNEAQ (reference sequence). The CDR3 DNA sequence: TGTGCCAGCAGCCTAAGACACTCGTTCTCTGGGGCCAACGTCCTGACTTTC. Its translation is CASSLRHSFSGANVLTF. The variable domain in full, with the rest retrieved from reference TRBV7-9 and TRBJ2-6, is DTGVSQNPRHKITKRGQNVTFRCDPISEHNRLYWYRQTLGQGPEFLTYFQNEAQLEKSRLLSDRFSAERPKGSFSTLEIQRTEQGDSAMYLCASSLRHSFSGANVLTFGAGSRLTVL.

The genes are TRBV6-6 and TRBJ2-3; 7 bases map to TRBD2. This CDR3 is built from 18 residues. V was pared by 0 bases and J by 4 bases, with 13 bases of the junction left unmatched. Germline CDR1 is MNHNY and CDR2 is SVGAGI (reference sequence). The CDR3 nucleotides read TGTGCCAGCAGTTACTCGATACTGACTAGCACATTTTCAGATACGCAGTATTTT. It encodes CASSYSILTSTFSDTQYF.

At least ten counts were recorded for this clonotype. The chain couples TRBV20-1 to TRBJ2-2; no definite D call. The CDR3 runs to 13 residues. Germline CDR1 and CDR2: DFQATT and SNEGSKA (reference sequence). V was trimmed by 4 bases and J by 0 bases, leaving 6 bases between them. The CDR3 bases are TGCAGTGCTATTTTCACGAACACCGGGGAGCTGTTTTTT. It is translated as CSAIFTNTGELFF.

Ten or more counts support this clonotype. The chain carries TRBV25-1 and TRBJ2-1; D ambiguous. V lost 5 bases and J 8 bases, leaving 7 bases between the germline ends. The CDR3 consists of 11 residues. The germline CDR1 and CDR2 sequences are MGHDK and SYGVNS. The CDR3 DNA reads TGTGCCAGCAGTAGCCTCTATGAGCAGTTCTTC. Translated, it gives CASSSLYEQFF.

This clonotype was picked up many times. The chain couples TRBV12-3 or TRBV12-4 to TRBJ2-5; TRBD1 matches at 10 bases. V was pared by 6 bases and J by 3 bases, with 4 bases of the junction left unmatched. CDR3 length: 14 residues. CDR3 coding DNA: TGTGCCAGCAGGCGGGGGACAGGGGAAGAGACCCAGTACTTC. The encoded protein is CASRRGTGEETQYF.

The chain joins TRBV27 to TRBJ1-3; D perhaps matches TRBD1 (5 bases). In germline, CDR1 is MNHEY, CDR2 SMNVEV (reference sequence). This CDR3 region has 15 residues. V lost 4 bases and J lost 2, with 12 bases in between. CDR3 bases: TGTGCCAGCAGTTCGAACAGGTCTCCTGGAAACACCATATATTTT. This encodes CASSSNRSPGNTIYF.

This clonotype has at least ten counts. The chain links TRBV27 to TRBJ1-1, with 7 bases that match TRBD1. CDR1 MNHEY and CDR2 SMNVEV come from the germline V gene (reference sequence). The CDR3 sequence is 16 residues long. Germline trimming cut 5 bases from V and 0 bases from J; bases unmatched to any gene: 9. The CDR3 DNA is TGTGCCAGCAGTCTTCTTCGACAGGGTCTGAACACTGAAGCTTTCTTT. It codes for CASSLLRQGLNTEAFF.

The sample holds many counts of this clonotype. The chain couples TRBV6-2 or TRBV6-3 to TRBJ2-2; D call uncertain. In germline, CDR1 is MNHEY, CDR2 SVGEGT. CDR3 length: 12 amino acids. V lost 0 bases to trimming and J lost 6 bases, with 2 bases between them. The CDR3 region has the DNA TGTGCCAGCAGTTACTCCGCCGGGGAGCTGTTTTTT. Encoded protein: CASSYSAGELFF.

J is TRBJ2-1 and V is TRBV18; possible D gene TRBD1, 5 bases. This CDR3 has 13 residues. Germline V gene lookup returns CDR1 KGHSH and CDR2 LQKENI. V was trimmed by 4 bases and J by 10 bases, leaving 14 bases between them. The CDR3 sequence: CASSQGRLGEQFF. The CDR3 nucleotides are TGTGCCAGCTCACAGGGGCGCCTAGGCGAGCAGTTCTTC.

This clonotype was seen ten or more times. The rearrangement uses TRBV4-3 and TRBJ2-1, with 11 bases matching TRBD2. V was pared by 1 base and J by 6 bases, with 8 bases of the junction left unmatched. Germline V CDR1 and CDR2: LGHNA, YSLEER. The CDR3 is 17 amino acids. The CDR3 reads CASSQVGLAGGPNEQFF. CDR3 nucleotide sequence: TGCGCCAGCAGCCAAGTCGGCCTAGCGGGGGGCCCCAATGAGCAGTTCTTC.

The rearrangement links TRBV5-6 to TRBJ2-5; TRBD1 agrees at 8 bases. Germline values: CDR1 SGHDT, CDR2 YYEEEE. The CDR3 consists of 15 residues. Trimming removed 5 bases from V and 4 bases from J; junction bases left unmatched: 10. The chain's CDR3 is CASSSLGQAGETQYF. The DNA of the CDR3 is TGTGCCAGCAGTTCATTGGGACAGGCAGGAGAGACCCAGTACTTC.

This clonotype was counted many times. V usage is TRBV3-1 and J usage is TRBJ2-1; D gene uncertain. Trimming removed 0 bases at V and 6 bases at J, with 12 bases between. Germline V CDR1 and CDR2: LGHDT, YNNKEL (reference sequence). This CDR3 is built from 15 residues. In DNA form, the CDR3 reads TGTGCCAGCAGCCAAGATTCCCGGTACGGCAATGAGCAGTTCTTC. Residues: CASSQDSRYGNEQFF.

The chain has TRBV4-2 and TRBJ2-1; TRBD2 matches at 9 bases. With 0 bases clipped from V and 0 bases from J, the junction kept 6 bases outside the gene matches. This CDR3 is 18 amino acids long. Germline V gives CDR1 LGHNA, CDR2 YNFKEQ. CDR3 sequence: CASSQDRGGGASYNEQFF. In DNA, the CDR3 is TGTGCCAGCAGCCAAGATCGGGGCGGGGGGGCCTCCTACAATGAGCAGTTCTTC.

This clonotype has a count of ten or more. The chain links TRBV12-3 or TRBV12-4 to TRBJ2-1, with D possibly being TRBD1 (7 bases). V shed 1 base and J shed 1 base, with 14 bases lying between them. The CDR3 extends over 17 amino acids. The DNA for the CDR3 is TGTGCCAGCAGTTTAGTTAGCGGCAGGGGGTCCTACAATGAGCAGTTCTTC. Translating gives CASSLVSGRGSYNEQFF.

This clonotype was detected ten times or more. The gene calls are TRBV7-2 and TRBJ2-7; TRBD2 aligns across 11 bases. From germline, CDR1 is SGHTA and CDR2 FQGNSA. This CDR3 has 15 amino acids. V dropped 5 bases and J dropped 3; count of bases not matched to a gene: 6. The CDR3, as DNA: TGTGCCAGCAGCCTGGGGACTAGCGGACACTACGAGCAGTACTTC. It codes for CASSLGTSGHYEQYF.

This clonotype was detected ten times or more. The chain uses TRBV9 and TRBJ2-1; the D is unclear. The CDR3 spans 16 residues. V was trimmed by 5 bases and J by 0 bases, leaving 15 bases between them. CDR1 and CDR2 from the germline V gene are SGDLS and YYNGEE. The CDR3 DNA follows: TGTGCCAGCAGTCTTAACCCATCGGGCTCCTACAATGAGCAGTTCTTC. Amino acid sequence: CASSLNPSGSYNEQFF.

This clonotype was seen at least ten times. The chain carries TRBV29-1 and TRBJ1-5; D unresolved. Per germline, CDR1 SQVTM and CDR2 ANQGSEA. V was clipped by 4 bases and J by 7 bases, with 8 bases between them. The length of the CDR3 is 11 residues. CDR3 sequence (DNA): TGCAGCGTTGGAGAGGTGCAGCCCCAGCATTTT. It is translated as CSVGEVQPQHF.